The 9 T cell receptor beta chains below all came from one sample that was sequenced in a study of beta chain features in type 1 diabetes (dated by TCRdb to the late 2010s). The investigation overall reported the following: In all four CD4+ subsets, TCRB CDR3 length was moderately but significantly shorter in type 1 diabetes patients.

Libraries were built with the immunoSEQ multiplex PCR assay. All of the isolated RNA was reverse transcribed with the High Capacity cDNA Reverse Transcription Kit, so expressed TCRB transcripts were sequenced. TCRdb carries this immuneACCESS record with in-frame sequences only. Its versions omit some clonotypes, under half of them owing to an unresolved V gene in the studies checked, with the rest unexplained. The sample includes around 360,000 clones, with around 13% observed a single time. Approximately 0.01% of the sample is held by the ten biggest clonotypes. These receptors have no known antigen. The sample was naive CD4+ T cells from blood. The sample's cell subset or site, from its label and the paper: true naive CD4+ T cells. Every receptor here comes from a woman between 18 and 29 years old with type 1 diabetes.

The sample holds a few counts of this clone. The chain couples TRBV25-1 to TRBJ2-5; TRBD1 matches 7 bases. Looked up from germline, CDR1 is MGHDK and CDR2 is SYGVNS. Germline trimming cut 7 bases from V and 4 bases from J; bases unmatched to any gene: 3. The CDR3 is made up of 12 amino acids. Written as DNA, the CDR3 is TGTGCCAGCACTTACAGGGGAGAGACCCAGTACTTC. It codes for CASTYRGETQYF.

In its sample, this clone was seen a few times. The CDR3 sequence: CASSFLAGQETQYF. For the CDR3, the DNA is TGTGCCAGCAGCTTCCTAGCGGGGCAAGAGACCCAGTACTTC. The chain uses TRBV7-9 and TRBJ2-5; 9 bases are shared with TRBD2. Losses at the gene ends were 3 bases for V and 2 bases for J; bases not matched to a gene: 1. The CDR3 is 14 residues long. Germline-derived CDR1 and CDR2 are SEHNR and FQNEAQ (reference sequence).

This clone has a handful of counts. The chain employs TRBV7-2 and TRBJ2-7, with 13 bases matching TRBD2. The CDR3 has 16 amino acids. V lost 5 bases, J lost 1 base, and 5 bases stayed unmatched. Germline V gene lookup returns CDR1 SGHTA and CDR2 FQGNSA. CDR3 protein: CASSHGLAGESYEQYF. The CDR3 DNA reads TGTGCCAGCAGCCACGGACTAGCGGGAGAATCCTACGAGCAGTACTTC.

Only a few counts were recorded for this clone. The chain links TRBV4-2 to TRBJ2-3; TRBD2 matches at 10 bases. Germline V gene sequence: CDR1 LGHNA, CDR2 YNFKEQ. The V and J ends lost 1 base and 5 bases, in that order; junction bases with no gene match: 6. The CDR3 has 16 residues. CDR3 DNA: TGTGCCAGCAGCCAAGGAAAAGCGGGAGGGGTAGATACGCAGTATTTT. Protein sequence: CASSQGKAGGVDTQYF.

V and J are TRBV7-2 and TRBJ2-5; 8 bases match TRBD2. Germline values: CDR1 SGHTA, CDR2 FQGNSA. This CDR3 has 15 residues. Unmatched junction bases numbered 7, after V lost 2 bases and J lost 5 bases. CDR3 DNA sequence: TGTGCCAGCAGCTTAAGTGTCGGGAGGGTGGAGACCCAGTACTTC. Amino acids: CASSLSVGRVETQYF.

This clone came up a few times. The J gene is TRBJ2-2, the V gene TRBV30, with TRBD2 matching over 8 bases. The CDR3 loop spans 16 amino acids. Germline V gene data show CDR1 as GTSNPN and CDR2 as SVGIG (reference sequence). V lost 3 bases and J lost 10; bases outside the gene matches: 16. The CDR3 loop is CAWSFGLAPKDEELFF. The CDR3 DNA reads TGTGCCTGGAGCTTCGGACTAGCCCCGAAGGACGAGGAGCTGTTTTTT.

This rearrangement joins TRBV4-3 to TRBJ2-3; 9 positions agree with TRBD1. Germline V gene sequence: CDR1 LGHNA, CDR2 YSLEER. V was pared by 1 base and J by 0 bases, with 11 bases of the junction left unmatched. The CDR3 spans 19 residues. Here the CDR3 DNA reads TGCGCCAGCAGCCAAGCTCCCCGGGACAGGGTCATTAGCACAGATACGCAGTATTTT. Translated, it gives CASSQAPRDRVISTDTQYF.

This clone was seen only a few times. The chain has TRBV27 and TRBJ2-7; TRBD1 matches 7 bases. The length of the CDR3 is 14 residues. Trimming cost V 7 bases and J 6 bases; bases outside gene matches: 12. The V gene's germline CDR1 is MNHEY and CDR2 SMNVEV (reference sequence). CDR3 DNA sequence: TGTGCCAGCACCGGACAGGAAAGCCCCTTCGAGCAGTACTTC. It is translated as CASTGQESPFEQYF.

This clone was seen more than once but under ten times. This chain joins TRBV18 and TRBJ1-1; possibly TRBD1 for D (6 bases). This CDR3 has 11 amino acids. The germline V gene has CDR1 KGHSH and CDR2 LQKENI. V was clipped by 2 bases and J by 11 bases, with 9 bases between them. This chain's CDR3 is CASSPGDNAFF. The CDR3 DNA sequence: TGTGCCAGCTCACCAGGGGACAATGCTTTCTTT. The full variable domain, completed using reference TRBV18 and TRBJ1-1, is NAGVMQNPRHLVRRRGQEARLRCSPMKGHSHVYWYRQLPEEGLKFMVYLQKENIIDESGMPKERFSAEFPKEGPSILRIQQVVRGDSAAYFCASSPGDNAFFGQGTRLTVV.